Listed below are T cell receptor beta chains from one sample, sequenced in a study of blood T cells in healthy people across ages. TCRdb called the 5' RACE reads again in MiXCR, with one record for every CDR3 protein. Seen here are approximately 760,000 distinct CDR3 sequences, 25% observed once, and the top ten hold under 9.5%. The same data also went into a second study, on T cells of mothers and their children.

Sequenced: blood. The origin of the receptors is a boy under 18 in good health. Both conserved end residues are part of each CDR3. Fields, in order: V gene, clone size, D gene, J gene, CDR3 DNA, CDR3 protein. D genes are given only for firm matches. Some rows mark clone size as missing; the rest say once, few, many or name a class of expanded clone.

v_gene: TRBV7-2
abundance: .
d_gene: .
j_gene: TRBJ1-5
CDR3nt: TGTGCCAGCAGCCCAGAGGCCCCGGGGGAGGCTTTATGGAATCAGCCCCAGCATTTT
CDR3aa: CASSPEAPGEALWNQPQHF

v_gene: TRBV29-1
abundance: .
d_gene: TRBD2
j_gene: TRBJ2-3
CDR3nt: TGCAGCGTTGATGGCCTGACTAGCGGGAGACCAGATACGCAGTATTTT
CDR3aa: CSVDGLTSGRPDTQYF

v_gene: TRBV20-1
abundance: few
d_gene: .
j_gene: TRBJ2-5
CDR3nt: TGCAGTGCACGGGCCGAAGAGACCCAGTACTTC
CDR3aa: CSARAEETQYF

v_gene: TRBV6-2/TRBV6-3
abundance: .
d_gene: .
j_gene: TRBJ2-7
CDR3nt: TGTGCCAGCAGTTACTCAGACAGATTAAACTACGAGCAGTACTTC
CDR3aa: CASSYSDRLNYEQYF

v_gene: TRBV24-1
abundance: few
d_gene: TRBD1
j_gene: TRBJ2-7
CDR3nt: TGTGCCACCAGTGTTGCCAGGGGGAGCGAGCAGTACTTC
CDR3aa: CATSVARGSEQYF

v_gene: TRBV12-3/TRBV12-4
abundance: .
d_gene: TRBD1
j_gene: TRBJ2-3
CDR3nt: TGTGCCAGCAGTTCCTCCGGGACAGGGTTTGCAGATACGCAGTATTTT
CDR3aa: CASSSSGTGFADTQYF

v_gene: TRBV29-1
abundance: few
d_gene: .
j_gene: TRBJ1-5
CDR3nt: TGCAGCGTTCGGCGCGGCAGCAATCAGCCCCAGCATTTT
CDR3aa: CSVRRGSNQPQHF

v_gene: TRBV5-1
abundance: few
d_gene: TRBD2
j_gene: TRBJ2-3
CDR3nt: TGCGCCAGCAGCTTGGTGGACGGGGGGGCCTCAGATACGCAGTATTTT
CDR3aa: CASSLVDGGASDTQYF

v_gene: TRBV6-5
abundance: .
d_gene: .
j_gene: TRBJ2-5
CDR3nt: TGTGCCAGCAGTTACTCTCTAGGTCAGGCCAGGGAGACCCAGTACTTC
CDR3aa: CASSYSLGQARETQYF

v_gene: TRBV14
abundance: .
d_gene: .
j_gene: TRBJ2-1
CDR3nt: TGTGCCAGCAGCCAAGATAGTAATTGGGCTGGTGAGCAGTTCTTC
CDR3aa: CASSQDSNWAGEQFF

v_gene: TRBV6-6
abundance: .
d_gene: .
j_gene: TRBJ2-5
CDR3nt: TGTGCCAGCAGTTACAGGACGGGACAAGAGACCCAGTACTTC
CDR3aa: CASSYRTGQETQYF

v_gene: TRBV6-5
abundance: .
d_gene: .
j_gene: TRBJ1-5
CDR3nt: TGTGCCAGCAGTATCGGAACAGCAAATCAGCCCCAGCATTTT
CDR3aa: CASSIGTANQPQHF

v_gene: TRBV7-2
abundance: .
d_gene: .
j_gene: TRBJ2-5
CDR3nt: TGTGCCAGCACCTCGCTGCGGGGAATAGAGACCCAGTACTTC
CDR3aa: CASTSLRGIETQYF

v_gene: TRBV29-1
abundance: .
d_gene: .
j_gene: TRBJ1-1
CDR3nt: TGCAGCGTTGGGCGGGAGGGCGCTGAAGCTTTCTTT
CDR3aa: CSVGREGAEAFF

v_gene: TRBV7-2
abundance: few
d_gene: .
j_gene: TRBJ2-1
CDR3nt: TGTGCCAGCAGCCAACAGGTCAGCTCCTACAATGAGCAGTTCTTC
CDR3aa: CASSQQVSSYNEQFF

v_gene: TRBV6-2/TRBV6-3
abundance: few
d_gene: TRBD2
j_gene: TRBJ2-7
CDR3nt: TGTGCCAGCAGTTACTCGTACGCGGGAGGGCCGGACGAGCAGTACTTC
CDR3aa: CASSYSYAGGPDEQYF

v_gene: TRBV24-1
abundance: .
d_gene: .
j_gene: TRBJ2-5
CDR3nt: TGTGCCACCAGTGCCGGGATGGGGAACGGAGAGACCCAGTACTTC
CDR3aa: CATSAGMGNGETQYF

v_gene: TRBV20-1
abundance: .
d_gene: .
j_gene: TRBJ2-7
CDR3nt: TGCAGTGCTAGCTCATTAGCGGAGTCCTACGAGCAGTACTTC
CDR3aa: CSASSLAESYEQYF

v_gene: TRBV18
abundance: .
d_gene: .
j_gene: TRBJ2-6
CDR3nt: TGTGCCAGCTCCCGGGTTGGCTCTGGGGCCAACGTCCTGACTTTC
CDR3aa: CASSRVGSGANVLTF

v_gene: TRBV12-3/TRBV12-4
abundance: few
d_gene: TRBD1
j_gene: TRBJ1-1
CDR3nt: TGTGCCAGCAGTTGGGACAGTTTGAACACTGAAGCTTTCTTT
CDR3aa: CASSWDSLNTEAFF

v_gene: TRBV19
abundance: .
d_gene: TRBD1
j_gene: TRBJ2-5
CDR3nt: TGTGCCAGTAGTATAGGACAGGGGCTGGAGACCCAGTACTTC
CDR3aa: CASSIGQGLETQYF

v_gene: TRBV6-5
abundance: few
d_gene: .
j_gene: TRBJ2-7
CDR3nt: TGTGCCAGCAGTTACTCCACGTACTACGAGCAGTACTTC
CDR3aa: CASSYSTYYEQYF

v_gene: TRBV5-1
abundance: few
d_gene: .
j_gene: TRBJ2-1
CDR3nt: TGCGCCAGCAGGCCCACGGGACTCGGTGAAAATGAGCAGTTCTTC
CDR3aa: CASRPTGLGENEQFF

v_gene: TRBV11-2
abundance: .
d_gene: .
j_gene: TRBJ2-2
CDR3nt: TGTGCCAGCAGCTTAGATATAGGTTGGAGTGAGGGGCCGACCTCGAACACCGGGGAGCTGTTTTTT
CDR3aa: CASSLDIGWSEGPTSNTGELFF

v_gene: TRBV20-1
abundance: .
d_gene: .
j_gene: TRBJ2-1
CDR3nt: TGCAGTGCTAGCGGAGACAATGAGCAGTTCTTC
CDR3aa: CSASGDNEQFF

v_gene: TRBV20-1
abundance: few
d_gene: .
j_gene: TRBJ1-3
CDR3nt: TGCTCAGTGAGGAGACCTGGAAACACCATATATTTT
CDR3aa: CSVRRPGNTIYF

v_gene: TRBV3-1
abundance: few
d_gene: .
j_gene: TRBJ2-4
CDR3nt: TGTGCCAGCAGCAGGGGGGACAGAGAAAACATTCAGTACTTC
CDR3aa: CASSRGDRENIQYF

v_gene: TRBV5-5
abundance: .
d_gene: .
j_gene: TRBJ2-1
CDR3nt: TGTGCCAGCAGCTCCACCACAGGTGACGGGTCTAATGAGCAGTTCTTC
CDR3aa: CASSSTTGDGSNEQFF

v_gene: TRBV29-1
abundance: .
d_gene: TRBD2
j_gene: TRBJ2-2
CDR3nt: TGCAGCGTTGGACTAGCGGGAGTCCGGGGGGAGCTGTTTTTT
CDR3aa: CSVGLAGVRGELFF

v_gene: TRBV6-2/TRBV6-3
abundance: .
d_gene: TRBD2
j_gene: TRBJ2-3
CDR3nt: TGTGCCAGCAGTTCGGGGGGGGAGGCAGATACGCAGTATTTT
CDR3aa: CASSSGGEADTQYF

v_gene: TRBV4-3
abundance: few
d_gene: TRBD2
j_gene: TRBJ2-1
CDR3nt: TGCGCCAGCAGCCAAGATTTATTCGGGGGGGCCCTCAATGAGCAGTTCTTC
CDR3aa: CASSQDLFGGALNEQFF

v_gene: TRBV28
abundance: .
d_gene: .
j_gene: TRBJ1-2
CDR3nt: TGTGCCAGCAGTTTGGACGGTCCCTTGAGGTCGGAGGTAATTCGGCATAACTATGGCTACACCTTC
CDR3aa: CASSLDGPLRSEVIRHNYGYTF

v_gene: TRBV4-3
abundance: many
d_gene: TRBD1
j_gene: TRBJ1-5
CDR3nt: TGCGCCAGCAGCCAAGAACCGACAGGGGGGCAGCCCCAGCATTTT
CDR3aa: CASSQEPTGGQPQHF

v_gene: TRBV7-2
abundance: .
d_gene: TRBD2
j_gene: TRBJ2-5
CDR3nt: TGTGCCAGCAGCTTGAGGCAGCGGGACGCAATAACAGAGACCCAGTACTTC
CDR3aa: CASSLRQRDAITETQYF

v_gene: TRBV5-1
abundance: .
d_gene: TRBD1
j_gene: TRBJ2-1
CDR3nt: TGCGCCAGCAGCCCCGACAGGGCCAGGAATGAGCAGTTCTTC
CDR3aa: CASSPDRARNEQFF

v_gene: TRBV5-1
abundance: .
d_gene: .
j_gene: TRBJ2-3
CDR3nt: TGCGCCAGCAGGTCTCCGGGACAAAGTACAGATACGCAGTATTTT
CDR3aa: CASRSPGQSTDTQYF

v_gene: TRBV7-9
abundance: few
d_gene: .
j_gene: TRBJ2-1
CDR3nt: TGTGCCAGCAGCTTACCCATGAGACAGGATGAGCAGTTCTTC
CDR3aa: CASSLPMRQDEQFF

v_gene: TRBV4-2
abundance: few
d_gene: TRBD2
j_gene: TRBJ2-5
CDR3nt: TGTGCCAGCAGCCAATTGACTAGCGGGGCAAACCAAGAGACCCAGTACTTC
CDR3aa: CASSQLTSGANQETQYF

v_gene: TRBV5-5
abundance: few
d_gene: TRBD1
j_gene: TRBJ1-2
CDR3nt: TGTGCCAGCAGGACCGGACAGGGAGTAATCGGCTACGCCTTC
CDR3aa: CASRTGQGVIGYAF

v_gene: TRBV19
abundance: few
d_gene: .
j_gene: TRBJ1-4
CDR3nt: TGTGCCAGTAGTCCGAATCCAACAGGGACTACTAATGAAAAACTGTTTTTT
CDR3aa: CASSPNPTGTTNEKLFF

v_gene: TRBV29-1
abundance: .
d_gene: TRBD1
j_gene: TRBJ2-5
CDR3nt: TGCAGCGTTGAAGAGGACAGGCTACAAGAGACCCAATACTTC
CDR3aa: CSVEEDRLQETQYF

v_gene: TRBV18
abundance: few
d_gene: .
j_gene: TRBJ2-1
CDR3nt: TGTGCCAGCTCACCTCTGGGGAGCTCCTACAATGAGCAGTTCTTC
CDR3aa: CASSPLGSSYNEQFF

v_gene: TRBV12-3/TRBV12-4
abundance: .
d_gene: .
j_gene: TRBJ2-1
CDR3nt: TGTGCCAGCAGTGGGGGTGGTTCGTCCGAGCAGTTCTTC
CDR3aa: CASSGGGSSEQFF

v_gene: TRBV5-1
abundance: .
d_gene: .
j_gene: TRBJ2-5
CDR3nt: TGCGCCAGCAGCTTGGTCAATCGACTGCAAGAGACCCAGTACTTC
CDR3aa: CASSLVNRLQETQYF

v_gene: TRBV9
abundance: few
d_gene: .
j_gene: TRBJ2-7
CDR3nt: TGTGCCAGCAGCGGCGGAGGCAAGCCCTACGAGCAGTACTTC
CDR3aa: CASSGGGKPYEQYF

v_gene: TRBV14
abundance: few
d_gene: .
j_gene: TRBJ1-6
CDR3nt: TGTGCCAGCAGCCAACAGGCTAATTCACCCCTCCACTTT
CDR3aa: CASSQQANSPLHF